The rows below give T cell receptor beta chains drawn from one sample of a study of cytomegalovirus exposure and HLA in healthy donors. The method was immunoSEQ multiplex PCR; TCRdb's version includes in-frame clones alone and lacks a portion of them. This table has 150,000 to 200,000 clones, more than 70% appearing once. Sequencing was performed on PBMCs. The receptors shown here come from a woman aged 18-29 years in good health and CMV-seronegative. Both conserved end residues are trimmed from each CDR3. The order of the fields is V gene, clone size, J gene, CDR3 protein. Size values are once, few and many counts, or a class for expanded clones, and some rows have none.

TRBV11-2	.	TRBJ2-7	ASSSNQGTRHYEQY
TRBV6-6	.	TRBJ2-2	ASISLVSGELF
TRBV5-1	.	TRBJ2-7	ASSETGTGGIEQY
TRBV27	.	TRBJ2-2	ASSSRTNTGELF
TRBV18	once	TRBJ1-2	ASSIEEGQGYGYT
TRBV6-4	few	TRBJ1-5	ASSVLFSNQPQH
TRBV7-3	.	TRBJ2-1	ASSLIGGAGLGSYNEQF
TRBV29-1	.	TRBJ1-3	SVEAPSSGNTIY
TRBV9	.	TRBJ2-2	ASRPAGGPGELF
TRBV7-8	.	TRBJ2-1	ASSLDRDNEQF